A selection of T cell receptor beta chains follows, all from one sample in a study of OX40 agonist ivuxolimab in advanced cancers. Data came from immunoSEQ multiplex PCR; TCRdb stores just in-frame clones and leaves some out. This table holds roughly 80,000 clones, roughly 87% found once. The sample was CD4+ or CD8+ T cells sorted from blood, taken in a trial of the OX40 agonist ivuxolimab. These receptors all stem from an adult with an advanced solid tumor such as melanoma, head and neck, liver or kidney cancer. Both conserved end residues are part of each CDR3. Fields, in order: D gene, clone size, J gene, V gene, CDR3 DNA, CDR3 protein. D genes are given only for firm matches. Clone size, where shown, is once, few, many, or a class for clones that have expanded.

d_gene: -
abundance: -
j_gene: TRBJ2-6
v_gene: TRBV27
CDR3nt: TGTGCCAGCAGTTTATCGTTCGACCAGTTCGTCTCTGGGGCCAACGTCCTGACTTTC
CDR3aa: CASSLSFDQFVSGANVLTF

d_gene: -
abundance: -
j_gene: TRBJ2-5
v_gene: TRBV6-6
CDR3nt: TGTGCCAGCAGTTACGGGAACAGGGAAGAGACCCAGTACTTC
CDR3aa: CASSYGNREETQYF

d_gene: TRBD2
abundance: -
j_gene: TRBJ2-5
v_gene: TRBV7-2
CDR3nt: TGTGCCAGCAGCTCACCCAGGACTAGCCAAGAGACCCAGTACTTC
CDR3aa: CASSSPRTSQETQYF

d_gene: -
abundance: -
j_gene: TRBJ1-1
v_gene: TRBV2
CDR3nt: TGTGCCAGCAGTTGGGACAAATACACTGAAGCTTTCTTT
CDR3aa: CASSWDKYTEAFF

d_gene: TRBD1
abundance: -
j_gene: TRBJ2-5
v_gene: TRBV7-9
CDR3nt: TGTGCCAGCAGCTTATACCTTGGGACAGCCACCCAAGAGACCCAGTACTTC
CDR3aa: CASSLYLGTATQETQYF

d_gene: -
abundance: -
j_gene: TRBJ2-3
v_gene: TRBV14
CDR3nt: TGTGCCAGCAGCCAGCTATACACTGGAGATACGCAGTATTTT
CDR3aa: CASSQLYTGDTQYF

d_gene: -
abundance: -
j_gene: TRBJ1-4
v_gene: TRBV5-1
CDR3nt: TGCGCCAGCAGCTACCGGGGGGGATCGACTAATGAAAAACTGTTTTTT
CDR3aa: CASSYRGGSTNEKLFF

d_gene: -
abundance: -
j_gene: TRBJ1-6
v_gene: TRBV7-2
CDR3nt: TGTGCCAGCAGTCTACAGGGAGGGAATAATTCACCCCTCCACTTT
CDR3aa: CASSLQGGNNSPLHF

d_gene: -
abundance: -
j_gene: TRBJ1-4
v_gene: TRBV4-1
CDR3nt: TGCGCCAGCAGCGGACAACCTAATGAAGAAAAACTGTTTTTT
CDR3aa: CASSGQPNEEKLFF

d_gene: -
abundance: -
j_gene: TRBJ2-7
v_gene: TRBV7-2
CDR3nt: TGTGCCAGCAGACAAATGGACTTTACCAGCTCCTACGAGCAGTACTTC
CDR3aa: CASRQMDFTSSYEQYF

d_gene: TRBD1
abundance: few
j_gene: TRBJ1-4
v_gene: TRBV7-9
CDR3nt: TGTGCCAGCAGCCGACCGGGGACAGGGGGGGAAAAACTGTTTTTT
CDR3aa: CASSRPGTGGEKLFF

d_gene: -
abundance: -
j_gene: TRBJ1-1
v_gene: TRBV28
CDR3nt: TGTGCCAGCAGTTTGCGGACGGGAAGGGCGGCTGAAGCTTTCTTT
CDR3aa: CASSLRTGRAAEAFF

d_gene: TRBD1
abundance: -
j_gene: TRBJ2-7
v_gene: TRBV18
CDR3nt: TGTGCCAGCTCACCTAGCTTCCTCCAGGGGACAGGACTATTCTCCTACGAGCAGTACTTC
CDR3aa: CASSPSFLQGTGLFSYEQYF

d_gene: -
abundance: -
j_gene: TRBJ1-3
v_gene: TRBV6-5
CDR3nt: TGTGCCAGCAAAGACAGAAAAACCGGAAACACCATATATTTT
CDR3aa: CASKDRKTGNTIYF

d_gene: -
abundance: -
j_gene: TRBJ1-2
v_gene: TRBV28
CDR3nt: TGTGCCAGCAGTATGGACACAGTCTATGGCTACACCTTC
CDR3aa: CASSMDTVYGYTF

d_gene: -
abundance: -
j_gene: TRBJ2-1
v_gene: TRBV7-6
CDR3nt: TGTGCCAGCAGCTTATTGGGGAGAAATGAGCAGTTCTTC
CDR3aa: CASSLLGRNEQFF

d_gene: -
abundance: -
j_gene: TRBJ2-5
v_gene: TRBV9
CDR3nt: TGTGCCAGCAGCGTAGACGTCAGCCAAGAGACCCAGTACTTC
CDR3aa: CASSVDVSQETQYF

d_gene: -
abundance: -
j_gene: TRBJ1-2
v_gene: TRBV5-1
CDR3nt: TGCGCCAGCAGCTTGCCCGGGACAAAGTATGGCTACACCTTC
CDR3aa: CASSLPGTKYGYTF

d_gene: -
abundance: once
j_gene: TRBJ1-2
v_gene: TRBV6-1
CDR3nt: TGTGCCAGCAGGGCTAGGGGACGGATCATAGGCTACACCTTC
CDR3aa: CASRARGRIIGYTF